This T cell receptor (beta chain) was sequenced for a study of shared clonotypes between healthy human individuals. Regarding the study as a whole: Larger richness was generally estimated for naive than memory subsets.

To note about this clone: The antigen is undetermined.

It was across several immunoSEQ plates that each subset's genomic DNA was evenly split. Repertoires were generated with immunoSEQ multiplex PCR, while TCRdb's copy carries only in-frame clones and drops some. The sample has approximately 100,000 clones, under 80% seen once. The specimen sequenced was memory CD8+ T cells sorted from blood. Subset noted: CD45RO+ cells pooled with CCR7-negative TemRA cells. The origin of this receptor is a man younger than 45 in good health.

The DNA of the CDR3 is TGCGCCAGCAGCCAAGATTACGGGCAGGCCTCCTACGAGCAGTACTTC. Translation gives CASSQDYGQASYEQYF. The gene calls are TRBV4-1 and TRBJ2-7; D not certain. There are 16 residues in the CDR3. CDR1 is MGHRA and CDR2 is YSYEKL in the germline V gene. V was trimmed by 0 bases and J by 0 bases, leaving 12 bases between them.